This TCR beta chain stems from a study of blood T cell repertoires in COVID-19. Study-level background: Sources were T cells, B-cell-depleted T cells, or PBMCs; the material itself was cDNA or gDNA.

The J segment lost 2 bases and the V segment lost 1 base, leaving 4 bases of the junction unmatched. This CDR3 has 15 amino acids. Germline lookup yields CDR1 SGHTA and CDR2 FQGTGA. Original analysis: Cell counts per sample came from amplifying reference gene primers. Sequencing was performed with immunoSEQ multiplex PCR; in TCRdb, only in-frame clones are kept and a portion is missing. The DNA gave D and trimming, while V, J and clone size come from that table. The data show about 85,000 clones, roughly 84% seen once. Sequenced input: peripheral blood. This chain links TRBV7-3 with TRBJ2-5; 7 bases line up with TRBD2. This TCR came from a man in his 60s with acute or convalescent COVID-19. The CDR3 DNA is TGTGCCAGCAGCTTAAAGCGGGGTGGGCAAGAGACCCAGTACTTC. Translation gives CASSLKRGGQETQYF.